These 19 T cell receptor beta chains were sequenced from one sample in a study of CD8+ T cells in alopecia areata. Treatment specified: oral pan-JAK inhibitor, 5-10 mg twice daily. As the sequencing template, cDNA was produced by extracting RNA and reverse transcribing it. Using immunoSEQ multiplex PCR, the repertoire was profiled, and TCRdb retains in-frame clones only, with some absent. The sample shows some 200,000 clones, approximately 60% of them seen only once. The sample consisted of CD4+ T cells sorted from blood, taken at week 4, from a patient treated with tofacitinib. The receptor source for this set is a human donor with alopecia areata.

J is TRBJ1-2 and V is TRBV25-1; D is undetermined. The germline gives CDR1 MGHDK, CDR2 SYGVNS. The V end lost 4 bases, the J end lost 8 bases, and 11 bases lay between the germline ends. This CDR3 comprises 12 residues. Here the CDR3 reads CASSGGLGGYTF. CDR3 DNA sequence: TGTGCCAGCAGTGGGGGTCTTGGAGGCTACACCTTC.

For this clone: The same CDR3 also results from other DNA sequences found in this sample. The CDR3 DNA follows: TGTGCCTGGAGTGTAAGCGGGGCAGGGGCCAACGTCCTGACTTTC. Translated: CAWSVSGAGANVLTF. The rearrangement joins TRBV30 to TRBJ2-6, with 7 positions matching TRBD2. The CDR3 length is 15 residues. Germline values: CDR1 GTSNPN, CDR2 SVGIG (reference sequence). J gave up 4 bases and V 0 bases, and 3 bases lay outside the gene matches.

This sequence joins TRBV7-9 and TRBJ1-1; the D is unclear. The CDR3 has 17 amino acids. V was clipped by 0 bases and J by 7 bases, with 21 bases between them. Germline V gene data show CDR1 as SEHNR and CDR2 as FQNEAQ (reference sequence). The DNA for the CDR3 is TGTGCCAGCAGCTTAGCAGGTGAATCGGTGGAAACGGATGAAGCTTTCTTT. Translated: CASSLAGESVETDEAFF.

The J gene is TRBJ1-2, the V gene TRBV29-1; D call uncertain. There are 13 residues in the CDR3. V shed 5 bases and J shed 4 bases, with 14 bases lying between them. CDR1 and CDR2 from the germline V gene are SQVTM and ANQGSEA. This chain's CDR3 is CSVPRRDRYGYTF. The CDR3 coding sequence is TGCAGCGTTCCAAGGAGGGATCGCTATGGCTACACCTTC.

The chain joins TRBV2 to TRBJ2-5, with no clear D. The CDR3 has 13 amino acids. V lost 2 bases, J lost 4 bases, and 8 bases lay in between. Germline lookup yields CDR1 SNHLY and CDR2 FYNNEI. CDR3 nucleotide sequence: TGTGCCAGCAGTGAACAGGTCTTAGAGACCCAGTACTTC. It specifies CASSEQVLETQYF.

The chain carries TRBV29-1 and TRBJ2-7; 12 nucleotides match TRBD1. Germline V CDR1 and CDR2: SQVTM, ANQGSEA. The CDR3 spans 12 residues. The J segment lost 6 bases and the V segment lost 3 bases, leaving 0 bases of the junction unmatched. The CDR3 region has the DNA TGCAGCGTTGAGGGACAGGGGGCCGAGCAGTACTTC. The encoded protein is CSVEGQGAEQYF.

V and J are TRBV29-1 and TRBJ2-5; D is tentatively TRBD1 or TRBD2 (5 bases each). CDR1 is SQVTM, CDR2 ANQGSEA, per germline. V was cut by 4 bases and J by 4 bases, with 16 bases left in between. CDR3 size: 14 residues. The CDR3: CSVGGRQLSETQYF. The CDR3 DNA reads TGCAGCGTTGGGGGACGGCAGTTGTCAGAGACCCAGTACTTC.

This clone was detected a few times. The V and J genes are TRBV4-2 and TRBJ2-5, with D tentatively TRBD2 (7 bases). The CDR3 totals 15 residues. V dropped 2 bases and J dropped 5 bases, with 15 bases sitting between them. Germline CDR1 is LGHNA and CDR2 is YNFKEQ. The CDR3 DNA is TGTGCCAGCAGCCAAAACGGGGGGCCCCAGGAGACCCAGTACTTC. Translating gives CASSQNGGPQETQYF.

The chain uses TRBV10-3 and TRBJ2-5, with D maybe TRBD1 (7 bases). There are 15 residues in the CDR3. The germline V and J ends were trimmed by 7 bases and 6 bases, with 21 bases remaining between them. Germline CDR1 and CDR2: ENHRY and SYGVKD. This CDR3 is CAINPGGDRAKTQYF. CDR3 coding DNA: TGTGCCATCAATCCCGGGGGAGACAGGGCGAAGACCCAGTACTTC.

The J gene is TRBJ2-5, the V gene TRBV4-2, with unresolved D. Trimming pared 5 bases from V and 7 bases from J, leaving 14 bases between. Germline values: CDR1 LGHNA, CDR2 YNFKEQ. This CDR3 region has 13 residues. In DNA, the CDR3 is TGTGCCAGCAGCACGACTGGCGGTGGGACCCAGTACTTC. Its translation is CASSTTGGGTQYF.

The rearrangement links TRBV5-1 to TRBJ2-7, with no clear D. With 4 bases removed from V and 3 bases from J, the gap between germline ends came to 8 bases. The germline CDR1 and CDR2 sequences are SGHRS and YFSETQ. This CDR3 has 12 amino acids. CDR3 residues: CASSPLGYEQYF. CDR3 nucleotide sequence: TGCGCCAGCAGCCCTCTAGGCTACGAGCAGTACTTC.

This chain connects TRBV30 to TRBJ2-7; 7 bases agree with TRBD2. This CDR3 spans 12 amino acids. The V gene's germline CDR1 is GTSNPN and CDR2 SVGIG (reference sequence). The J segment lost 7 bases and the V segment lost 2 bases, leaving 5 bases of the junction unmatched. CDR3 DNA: TGTGCCTGGAGTATGTGGCGGGGGGAGCAGTACTTC. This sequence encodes CAWSMWRGEQYF.

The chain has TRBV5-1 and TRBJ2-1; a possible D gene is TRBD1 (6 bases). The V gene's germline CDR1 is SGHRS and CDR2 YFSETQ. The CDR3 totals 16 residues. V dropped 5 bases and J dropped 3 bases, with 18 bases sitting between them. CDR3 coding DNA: TGCGCCAGCAGGGGGACGGGAACAGGGAACTACAATGAGCAGTTCTTC. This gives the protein CASRGTGTGNYNEQFF.

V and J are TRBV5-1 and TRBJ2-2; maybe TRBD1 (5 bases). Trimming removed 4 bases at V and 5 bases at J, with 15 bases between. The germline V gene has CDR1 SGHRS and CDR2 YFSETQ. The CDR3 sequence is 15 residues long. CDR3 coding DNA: TGCGCCAGCAGCAGGTCCGGACCAGGGACCGGGGAGCTGTTTTTT. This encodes CASSRSGPGTGELFF. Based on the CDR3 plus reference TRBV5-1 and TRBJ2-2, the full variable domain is KAGVTQTPRYLIKTRGQQVTLSCSPISGHRSVSWYQQTPGQGLQFLFEYFSETQRNKGNFPGRFSGRQFSNSRSEMNVSTLELGDSALYLCASSRSGPGTGELFFGEGSRLTVL.

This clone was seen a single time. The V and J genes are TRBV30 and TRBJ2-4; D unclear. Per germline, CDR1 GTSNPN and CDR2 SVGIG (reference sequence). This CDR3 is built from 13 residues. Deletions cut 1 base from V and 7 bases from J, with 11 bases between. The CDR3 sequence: CAWSANRVNIQYF. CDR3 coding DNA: TGTGCCTGGAGTGCAAACCGGGTCAACATTCAGTACTTC.

CDR3 sequence: CASSQYRDSPLHF. The CDR3 nucleotides read TGTGCCAGCAGTCAATACAGGGATTCACCCCTCCACTTT. The rearrangement joins TRBV2 to TRBJ1-6; the D gene is possibly TRBD1 (6 bases). Germline V lookup: CDR1 SNHLY, CDR2 FYNNEI. The CDR3 has 13 amino acids. Between the trimmed V and J ends, which lost 5 bases and 8 bases, there was a span of 10 bases.

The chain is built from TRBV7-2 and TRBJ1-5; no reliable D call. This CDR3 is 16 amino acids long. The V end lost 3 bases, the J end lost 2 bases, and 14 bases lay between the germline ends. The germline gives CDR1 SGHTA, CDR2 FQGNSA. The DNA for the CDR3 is TGTGCCAGCAGCTTGTATCGTGGTCAAGGCAATCAGCCCCAGCATTTT. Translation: CASSLYRGQGNQPQHF. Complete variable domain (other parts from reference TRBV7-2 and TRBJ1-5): GAGVSQSPSNKVTEKGKDVELRCDPISGHTALYWYRQSLGQGLEFLIYFQGNSAPDKSGLPSDRFSAERTGGSVSTLTIQRTQQEDSAVYLCASSLYRGQGNQPQHFGDGTRLSIL.

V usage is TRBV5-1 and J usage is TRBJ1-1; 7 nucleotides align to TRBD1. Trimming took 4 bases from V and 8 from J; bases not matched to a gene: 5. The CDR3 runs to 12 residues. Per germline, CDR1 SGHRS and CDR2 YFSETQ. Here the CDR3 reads CASSPDREEAFF. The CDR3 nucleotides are TGCGCCAGCAGCCCTGACAGGGAGGAAGCTTTCTTT.

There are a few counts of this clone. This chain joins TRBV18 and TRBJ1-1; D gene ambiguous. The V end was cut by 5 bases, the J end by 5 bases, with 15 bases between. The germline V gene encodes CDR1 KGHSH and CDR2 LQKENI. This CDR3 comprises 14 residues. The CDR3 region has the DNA TGTGCCAGCTCAAAAGGAAATCAAAGGACTGAAGCTTTCTTT. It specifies CASSKGNQRTEAFF.